This T cell receptor beta chain is drawn from a study of glioma-infiltrating T cells after dendritic cell vaccination. Time point indicated: after dendritic cell vaccination, including at tumor progression/relapse. The method was immunoSEQ multiplex PCR; TCRdb's version includes in-frame clones alone and lacks a portion of them. The sample records over 65,000 clones, around 85% being singletons. The sequencing here drew on blood, taken after dendritic cell vaccination. This sequence was found in a human donor with glioblastoma.

The CDR3 nucleotides read TGTGCCAGCAGCGCCGGGACAGGGAGGACTGAAGCTTTCTTT. Protein: CASSAGTGRTEAFF. The gene calls are TRBV7-6 and TRBJ1-1, with TRBD1 identical over 9 bases. The CDR3 contains 14 residues. Germline V gives CDR1 SGHVS, CDR2 FNYEAQ. V gave up 5 bases and J gave up 5 bases; unmatched junction bases: 6.